Sequencing of this T cell receptor (beta chain) was carried out in a study of shared clonotypes between healthy human individuals (dated by TCRdb to 2019 to 2021). Concerning the study at large: A couple of women and three men aged 18 to 49 years were included in the cohort. To increase sequencing depth and limit assay-specific biases, TCR repertoire library preparation and sequencing were carried out by different laboratories using diverse techniques. For each donor, CD4 naive and CD4 memory were each given three plates, CD8 naive was given two plates, and CD8 memory was given one plate. To estimate repertoire size and how much clonotypes are shared between individuals, the study performed deep sequencing of blood TCR repertoires from 4 to 6 healthy adults. Leukapheresis yielded between about 0.85 and 10 billion PBMCs per donor. General study outcomes and caveats: Compared with non-shared clonotypes, clonotypes shared by all four sorted-subset donors had higher generation probabilities. Sampling was restricted to blood, and TCR repertoires in tissues likely differ from the TCR repertoires found in blood. Incomplete sequencing was indicated by rarefaction of sorted-subset datasets, despite the large sequencing depth. Because the study included only a small number of donors, the genetic and exposure-history diversity represented was limited. Naive subsets generally had larger estimated clonotype richness than memory subsets. Sharing across several donors was observed for about 5% of naive CD4, about 4% of naive CD8, roughly 2.3% of memory CD4, and about 0.39% of memory CD8 clonotypes. Pairwise subsampling indicated that sequencing depth was expected to affect the degree of clonotype sharing among donors.

Comment on this clone: Its cognate antigen has yet to be identified. No per-base quality is available; no much larger clone lies one base away.

From the cysteine through the phenylalanine, the CDR3 covers 15 amino acids. Only the CDR3 region is kept as DNA, spanning 45 bases read in frame from base 1. Using the deep immunoSEQ assay, TCR CDR3 regions were amplified from genomic DNA by multiplex PCR. Genomic DNA extracted from each cell subset was distributed evenly over all wells of several immunoSEQ 96-well plates, and each plate served as one replicate. Each replicate PCR for sorted subsets received about 180 ng genomic DNA, equal to about 30,000 T cell genomes. Purified libraries were measured with a Qubit 3.0 fluorometer, size-checked on a Bioanalyzer 2100, and measured again with the KAPA Library Quantification kit. Every immunoSEQ 96-well plate was sequenced on a separate single-read 150-cycle Illumina NextSeq 550 flow cell. Regarding the original processing steps: Because only junctional sequences without quality scores were contained in the immunoSEQ output, filtering matching that applied to full-length reads could not be performed. To assign V/J genes and CDR3, sequences were annotated against IMGT germline references using PyIR, a Python wrapper for IgBLAST v1.9. Any read was removed if the V/J assignment was weak (E-value above 1e-6), the CDR3 was missing, or the read contained stop codons, out-of-frame junctions, or ambiguous translated residues. V3J clonotypes were defined as sequences sharing the same inferred V gene, J gene, and CDR3 amino acid sequence. The percentage overlap between two repertoires was calculated by dividing the number of shared unique clonotypes by the size of the smaller repertoire. Richness of each repertoire was evaluated using RTK rarefaction, the Chao1 estimator, and Recon v2.1 estimates of unobserved clonotypes. Generation probabilities were computed with OLGA for all TCRbeta clonotypes obtained by the gDNA method from four donors. Imported from immuneACCESS, the table was reduced by TCRdb to in-frame sequences with V and J called. These copies leave out some clones; in studies compared against another copy, an unresolved V gene accounts for under half, and the cause of the remainder is not known. The V and J calls and clone size are taken from that table; D and trimming were inferred from the DNA. The sample includes roughly 2.5 million clones, with 85% to 95% observed a single time. Roughly 0.13% of the sample is taken by the ten largest.

Donors were healthy HIV-negative adults with no recently reported acute infections or vaccinations. Only Caucasian adults living in Nashville, Tennessee, USA were represented among the donors. CD4+ T cells were enriched by magnetic negative selection, after which naive cells were positively selected on CD45RA and the negative fraction was taken as the memory subset. After blood collection by leukapheresis, PBMCs were isolated using Ficoll-Histopaque density gradient centrifugation and then cryopreserved in the vapor phase of liquid nitrogen. Analytical flow cytometry was used to check the purity and quantity of every magnetically sorted T cell population. Each sorted fraction had its genomic DNA isolated and then quantified by UV absorbance on a Nanodrop 2000c.

Here the chain combines TRBV21-1 and TRBJ2-7; the D call in the table, TRBD2, was not verified against the DNA. TRBV21-1 is deemed a pseudogene. The sample consisted of naive CD4+ T cells sorted from blood. Read against the paper, the sample's cell subset or site label means: CD45RA+ positively selected. The sequence was obtained from a man aged 18 to 29 in good health. The CDR3 in this case is CASSPFDSLGSEQYF. The sequenced DNA: TGTGCCAGCAGCCCGTTCGACTCCCTTGGGAGCGAGCAGTACTTC.